This T cell receptor (beta chain) stems from a study of OX40 agonist ivuxolimab in advanced cancers. Sequencing was performed with immunoSEQ multiplex PCR; in TCRdb, only in-frame clones are kept and a portion is missing. In the table there are 55,000 to 65,000 clones, 85% to 90% of which are singletons. The germline V and J ends were trimmed by 7 bases and 13 bases, with 19 bases remaining between them. CDR3 size: 12 residues. The V gene's germline CDR1 is MGHDK and CDR2 SYGVNS. The source of this sequence is an adult with an advanced solid tumor such as melanoma, head and neck, liver or kidney cancer. This chain connects TRBV25-1 to TRBJ1-1; no reliable D call. The specimen was CD4+ or CD8+ T cells sorted from blood, collected in a trial of the OX40 agonist ivuxolimab. CDR3 loop: CASKNEVGSLFF. The CDR3 DNA sequence: TGTGCCAGCAAAAATGAGGTAGGATCGCTTTTCTTT.